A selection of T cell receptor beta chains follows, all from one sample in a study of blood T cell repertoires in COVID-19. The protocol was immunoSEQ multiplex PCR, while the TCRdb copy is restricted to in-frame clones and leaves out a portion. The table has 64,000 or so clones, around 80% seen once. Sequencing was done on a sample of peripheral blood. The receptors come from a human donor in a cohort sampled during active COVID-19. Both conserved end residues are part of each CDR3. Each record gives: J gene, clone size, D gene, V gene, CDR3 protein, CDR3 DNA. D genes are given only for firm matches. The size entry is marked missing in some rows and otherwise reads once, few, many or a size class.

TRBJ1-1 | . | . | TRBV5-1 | CASSLSGRGTEAFF | TGCGCCAGCAGCTTGTCGGGGAGGGGCACTGAAGCTTTCTTT
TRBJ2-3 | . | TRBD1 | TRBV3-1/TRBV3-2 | CASSQGNDRGPAAPSTDTQYF | TGTGCCAGCAGCCAAGGAAACGACAGGGGGCCAGCGGCCCCGTCCACAGATACGCAGTATTTT
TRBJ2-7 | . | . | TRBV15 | CATSPRWRGREGEYF | TGTGCCACCAGCCCTCGGTGGAGGGGGCGCGAGGGGGAGTACTTC
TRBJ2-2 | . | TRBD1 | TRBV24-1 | CATSDLQGAGTGELFF | TGTGCCACCAGTGATTTGCAGGGGGCAGGGACCGGGGAGCTGTTTTTT
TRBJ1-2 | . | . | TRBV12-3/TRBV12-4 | CASRAQGWYGYTF | TGTGCCAGCAGGGCGCAGGGGTGGTATGGCTACACCTTC
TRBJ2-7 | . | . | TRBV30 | CAWSWPRSAGIRGEQYF | TGTGCCTGGAGTTGGCCCCGCTCGGCGGGGATAAGGGGCGAGCAGTACTTC
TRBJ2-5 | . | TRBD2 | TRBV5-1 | CASSFIAGEETQYF | TGCGCCAGCAGCTTTATAGCGGGAGAAGAGACCCAGTACTTC
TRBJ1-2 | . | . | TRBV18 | CASSPPQQDGYTF | TGTGCCAGCTCACCACCACAACAGGATGGCTACACCTTC
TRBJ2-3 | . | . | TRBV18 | CASSPSSEAADTQYF | TGTGCCAGCTCACCATCGAGCGAGGCGGCAGATACGCAGTATTTT
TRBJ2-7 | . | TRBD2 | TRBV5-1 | CASSLLAGGPGEQYF | TGCGCCAGCAGCTTACTAGCGGGAGGGCCGGGCGAGCAGTACTTC
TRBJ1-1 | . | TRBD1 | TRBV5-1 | CASSLPGTGNTEAFF | TGCGCCAGCAGCCTCCCTGGGACAGGGAACACTGAAGCTTTCTTT
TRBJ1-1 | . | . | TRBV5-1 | CASSLVPDTEAFF | TGCGCCAGCAGCTTGGTCCCGGACACTGAAGCTTTCTTT
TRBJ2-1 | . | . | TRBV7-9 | CASSSTANEQFF | TGTGCCAGCAGCTCGACTGCAAATGAGCAGTTCTTC
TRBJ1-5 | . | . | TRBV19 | CASSIGGYSNQPQHF | TGTGCCAGTAGTATAGGGGGCTATAGCAATCAGCCCCAGCATTTT
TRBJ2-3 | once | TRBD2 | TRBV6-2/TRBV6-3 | CASSYSEGLAGSTDTQYF | TGTGCCAGCAGTTACTCGGAAGGACTAGCGGGGAGCACAGATACGCAGTATTTT
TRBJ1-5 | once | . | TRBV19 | CATQRQANQPQHF | TGTGCCACCCAAAGACAGGCTAATCAGCCCCAGCATTTT
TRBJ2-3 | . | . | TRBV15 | CATSRDLLETQYF | TGTGCCACCAGCAGAGACCTCCTGGAGACGCAGTATTTT
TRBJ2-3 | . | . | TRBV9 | CASSVVLGLSTDTQYF | TGTGCCAGCAGCGTAGTCCTGGGCCTAAGCACAGATACGCAGTATTTT
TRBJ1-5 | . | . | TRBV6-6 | CASSYSQGSNQPQHF | TGTGCCAGCAGTTACTCTCAGGGTAGCAATCAGCCCCAGCATTTT
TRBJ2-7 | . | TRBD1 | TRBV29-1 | CSVEVTKTGGAYEQYF | TGCAGCGTTGAAGTCACCAAGACAGGGGGCGCCTACGAGCAGTACTTC
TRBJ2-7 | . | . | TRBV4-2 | CASSQTPGNEQYF | TGTGCCAGCAGCCAAACCCCGGGGAACGAGCAGTACTTC
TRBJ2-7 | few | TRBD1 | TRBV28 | CASSARDRGIYEQYF | TGTGCCAGCAGTGCCCGGGACAGGGGGATCTACGAGCAGTACTTC
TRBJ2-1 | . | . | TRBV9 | CASSVVGRGRSYNEQFF | TGTGCCAGCAGCGTAGTCGGGCGGGGCAGGTCCTACAATGAGCAGTTCTTC
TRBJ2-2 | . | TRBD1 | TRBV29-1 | CSVWDRATGELFF | TGCAGCGTTTGGGACAGGGCGACCGGGGAGCTGTTTTTT
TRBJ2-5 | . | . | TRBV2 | CASRGGSFQETQYF | TGTGCCAGCAGGGGAGGATCTTTCCAAGAGACCCAGTACTTC
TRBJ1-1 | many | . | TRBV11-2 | CASINFRGATEAFF | TGTGCCAGCATCAACTTTCGGGGTGCCACTGAAGCTTTCTTT